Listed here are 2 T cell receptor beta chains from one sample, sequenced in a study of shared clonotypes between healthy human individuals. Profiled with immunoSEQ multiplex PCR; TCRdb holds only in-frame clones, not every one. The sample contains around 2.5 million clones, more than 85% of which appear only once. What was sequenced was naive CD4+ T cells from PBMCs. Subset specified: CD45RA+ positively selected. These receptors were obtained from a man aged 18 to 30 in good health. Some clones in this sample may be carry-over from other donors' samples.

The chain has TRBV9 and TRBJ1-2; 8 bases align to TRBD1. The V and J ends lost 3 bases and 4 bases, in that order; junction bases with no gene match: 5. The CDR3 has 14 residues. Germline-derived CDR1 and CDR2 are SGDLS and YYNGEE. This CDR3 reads CASSERTGLYGYTF. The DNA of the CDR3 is TGTGCCAGCAGCGAACGGACAGGGCTCTATGGCTACACCTTC.

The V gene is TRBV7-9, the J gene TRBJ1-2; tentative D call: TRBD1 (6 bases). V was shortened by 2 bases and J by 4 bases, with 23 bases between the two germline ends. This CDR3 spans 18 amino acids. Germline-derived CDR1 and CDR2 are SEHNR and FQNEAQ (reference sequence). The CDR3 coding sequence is TGTGCCAGCAGCTTAAGTATAGACATGGGGAGGGGGGCCTATGGCTACACCTTC. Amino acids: CASSLSIDMGRGAYGYTF.